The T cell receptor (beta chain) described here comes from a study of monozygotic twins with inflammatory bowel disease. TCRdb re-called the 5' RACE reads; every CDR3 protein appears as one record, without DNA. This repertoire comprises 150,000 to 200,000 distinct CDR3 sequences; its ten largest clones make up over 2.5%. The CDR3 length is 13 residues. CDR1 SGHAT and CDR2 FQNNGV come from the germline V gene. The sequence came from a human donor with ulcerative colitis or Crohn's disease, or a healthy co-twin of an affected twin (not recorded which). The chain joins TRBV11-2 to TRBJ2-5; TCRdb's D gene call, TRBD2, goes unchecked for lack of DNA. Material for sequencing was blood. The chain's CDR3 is CASSRSLGETQYF. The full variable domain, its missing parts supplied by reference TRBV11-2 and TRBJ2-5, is EAGVAQSPRYKIIEKRQSVAFWCNPISGHATLYWYQQILGQGPKLLIQFQNNGVVDDSQLPKDRFSAERLKGVDSTLKIQPAKLEDSAVYLCASSRSLGETQYFGPGTRLLVL.